The clone carrying this TCR beta chain was observed a handful of times. J lost 7 bases, V lost 4 bases, and 5 bases had no gene match. The germline V gene has CDR1 SEHNR and CDR2 FQNEAQ (reference sequence). The length of the CDR3 is 15 residues. This record belongs to a study of patients and donors after allogeneic stem cell transplantation. Using its own MiXCR run on the RT-PCR reads, TCRdb lists one record per CDR3 protein. The table has more than 850,000 distinct CDR3 sequences, roughly 18% seen once. The material sequenced was blood, either unsorted or a sorted T cell fraction (not recorded which). The chain carries TRBV7-9 and TRBJ2-1; TRBD1 agrees at 12 bases. The receptor comes from a human donor who was either an allogeneic HSCT recipient or a stem cell or donor lymphocyte infusion donor (not recorded which). It is not recorded whose cells these are; they may come from a transplant donor. The CDR3 DNA reads as TGTGCCAGCAGCTACCGGGACAGGGGGCTGAATGAGCAGTTCTTC. Protein: CASSYRDRGLNEQFF.